This T cell receptor beta chain is from a study of shared clonotypes between healthy human individuals. General study findings and limits: It was only blood that was sampled, and tissue repertoires likely differ.

Germline V gives CDR1 SGHDT, CDR2 YYEEEE. The J segment lost 7 bases and the V segment lost 0 bases, leaving 1 base of the junction unmatched. The CDR3 loop spans 13 amino acids. Assay used: immunoSEQ multiplex PCR; TCRdb lists only in-frame clones, some missing. The sample consists of 550,000 to 850,000 clones, roughly 70% of them appearing once. Regarding this clone: Its antigen remains unknown.

This chain uses TRBV5-6 with TRBJ1-2; 9 bases agree with TRBD1. The sequence came from a woman between 25 and 40 years old in good health. The source material was memory CD4+ T cells sorted from blood. Subset reported: CD45RA-negative fraction. CDR3 in DNA: TGTGCCAGCAGCTTGGACAGGGGGCTTGGCTACACCTTC. Translation gives CASSLDRGLGYTF.